The 32 T cell receptor beta chains below come from one sample, sequenced in a study of T cells after yellow fever vaccination. MiXCR, applied by TCRdb to the 5' RACE reads, yields one record per CDR3 protein. The table includes about 99,000 distinct CDR3 sequences, approximately 6.3% detected once. The sequencing used CD8+ T cells sorted from PBMCs, collected 10 days after the yellow fever booster vaccination. The receptors stem from a man aged 18 to 30 who received the YFV17D yellow fever vaccine.

The chain carries TRBV11-2 and TRBJ1-5; the D gene is possibly TRBD1 (6 bases). This CDR3 contains 14 residues. From germline, CDR1 is SGHAT and CDR2 FQNNGV. Trimming removed 5 bases at V and 3 bases at J, with 11 bases between. CDR3 sequence: CASSRGGTNQPQHF. CDR3 in DNA: TGTGCCAGCAGCCGGGGGGGCACCAATCAGCCCCAGCATTTT.

The J gene is TRBJ2-7, the V gene TRBV19, with TRBD1 identical over 9 bases. With 6 bases clipped from V and 7 bases from J, the junction kept 10 bases outside the gene matches. There are 14 residues in the CDR3. Germline CDR1 is LNHDA and CDR2 is SQIVND (reference sequence). The CDR3 nucleotides are TGTGCCAGTAGCCCCGGGACAGGGCCCTTGGAGCAGTACTTC. As protein: CASSPGTGPLEQYF. Using reference TRBV19 and TRBJ2-7 for the parts outside the CDR3, the full variable domain is DGGITQSPKYLFRKEGQNVTLSCEQNLNHDAMYWYRQDPGQGLRLIYYSQIVNDFQKGDIAEGYSVSREKKESFPLTVTSAQKNPTAFYLCASSPGTGPLEQYFGPGTRLTVT.

This clonotype was recorded at least ten times. The genes are TRBV5-6 and TRBJ2-1; 9 bases agree with TRBD2. The J segment lost 8 bases and the V segment lost 0 bases, leaving 6 bases of the junction unmatched. CDR1 SGHDT and CDR2 YYEEEE come from the germline V gene. This CDR3 is 15 amino acids long. For the CDR3, the DNA is TGTGCCAGCAGCTTGGCCGGACTAGCGTCGGATGAGCAGTTCTTC. Its protein product is CASSLAGLASDEQFF.

The chain has TRBV5-5 and TRBJ2-3; 10 nucleotides agree with TRBD2. Unmatched junction bases numbered 7, after V lost 2 bases and J lost 4 bases. The CDR3 contains 16 residues. In germline, CDR1 is SGHKS, CDR2 YYEKEE (reference sequence). The CDR3 loop reads CASSFPLAGEADTQYF. In DNA form, the CDR3 reads TGTGCCAGCAGCTTTCCCCTAGCGGGGGAGGCAGATACGCAGTATTTT.

The chain is built from TRBV12-3 or TRBV12-4 and TRBJ2-3, with 7 bases identical to TRBD1. The CDR3 has 15 amino acids. The V gene end was trimmed by 10 bases and the J gene end by 0 bases; junction bases not matched to a gene: 10. CDR3 loop: CAIIITGASTDTQYF. The CDR3 DNA sequence: TGTGCCATCATCATTACAGGGGCTAGCACAGATACGCAGTATTTT.

This clonotype was counted only a few times. The V call is TRBV5-4, the J call TRBJ2-7; 10 bases line up with TRBD1. The J segment lost 4 bases and the V segment lost 3 bases, leaving 10 bases of the junction unmatched. The germline CDR1 and CDR2 sequences are SGHNT and YYREEE (reference sequence). This CDR3 spans 16 amino acids. The CDR3 nucleotides are TGTGCCAGCAGCTGGGGGACAGGGGCCACACTTTACGAGCAGTACGTC. It yields the protein CASSWGTGATLYEQYV.

In DNA, the CDR3 is TGTGCCAGCAGCTTAGGCCCCCTAGCGGGGGGGTATACGCAGTATTTT. Translating gives CASSLGPLAGGYTQYF. The chain carries TRBV7-9 and TRBJ2-3; 12 bases fit TRBD2. Trimming took 1 base from V and 7 from J; bases not matched to a gene: 6. This CDR3 comprises 16 residues. The V gene's germline CDR1 is SEHNR and CDR2 FQNEAQ (reference sequence).

The V gene is TRBV27, the J gene TRBJ2-3, with 8 nucleotides matching TRBD2. The CDR3 spans 16 residues. Germline CDR1 MNHEY, CDR2 SMNVEV (reference sequence). V was pared by 1 base and J by 6 bases, with 9 bases of the junction left unmatched. The CDR3 here is CASSLLYGGALDTQYF. DNA of the CDR3: TGTGCCAGCAGTTTATTATACGGGGGGGCATTGGATACGCAGTATTTT.

The V and J genes are TRBV10-2 and TRBJ2-3, with D uncertain. Germline-derived CDR1 and CDR2 are WSHSY and SAAADI. V dropped 2 bases and J dropped 0 bases, with 6 bases sitting between them. The CDR3 runs 14 residues. The DNA of the CDR3 is TGCGCCAGCAGTGAGAGGGCTAGCACAGATACGCAGTATTTT. Translating gives CASSERASTDTQYF.

The sample holds a few counts of this clonotype. The chain recombines TRBV14 with TRBJ2-7, with 11 nucleotides matching TRBD1. Germline V CDR1 and CDR2: SGHDN, FVKESK. Unmatched junction bases numbered 14, after V lost 8 bases and J lost 11 bases. The CDR3 extends over 14 amino acids. The DNA of the CDR3 is TGTGCCAGCGGAGATTCCGGGACAGGGGGAGGAAAGTACTTC. This sequence encodes CASGDSGTGGGKYF.

The rearrangement links TRBV5-6 to TRBJ1-2; TRBD1 might be the D (6 bases). Germline values: CDR1 SGHDT, CDR2 YYEEEE. The CDR3 sequence is 14 residues long. V gave up 4 bases and J gave up 4 bases, with 14 bases separating them. The CDR3, as DNA: TGTGCCAGCAGCACTCTGGGGGGCGCCTATGGCTACACCTTC. Protein sequence: CASSTLGGAYGYTF.

At least ten counts were recorded for this clonotype. This chain joins TRBV18 and TRBJ2-3; perhaps D is TRBD1 or TRBD2 (6 bases each). Germline assignment: CDR1 KGHSH and CDR2 LQKENI. Trimming removed 3 bases from V and 5 bases from J, with 12 bases in between. This CDR3 region has 14 residues. The CDR3 DNA sequence: TGTGCCAGCTCACCTGGAGGGGGAGGAGATACGCAGTATTTT. This sequence encodes CASSPGGGGDTQYF.

This clonotype showed up just a few times. The rearrangement uses TRBV27 and TRBJ2-1; D is uncertain. Trimming removed 0 bases from V and 5 bases from J, with 8 bases in between. Germline CDR1 and CDR2: MNHEY and SMNVEV (reference sequence). The CDR3 runs 14 residues. CDR3 sequence reads: CASSLSPGNNEQFF. The CDR3 DNA is TGTGCCAGCAGTTTATCCCCTGGGAACAATGAGCAGTTCTTC.

The sample holds a few counts of this clonotype. The gene calls are TRBV4-2 and TRBJ1-4; a possible D gene is TRBD1 (5 bases). V was cut by 1 base and J by 5 bases, with 17 bases left in between. The germline CDR1 and CDR2 sequences are LGHNA and YNFKEQ. The CDR3 has 17 amino acids. The CDR3 sequence: CASSQGTGRFSNEKLFF. The CDR3 nucleotides are TGTGCCAGCAGCCAAGGGACGGGGCGATTTTCGAATGAAAAACTGTTTTTT.

V usage is TRBV4-3 and J usage is TRBJ1-1; 7 bases are shared with TRBD1. The CDR3 length is 15 residues. From germline, CDR1 is LGHNA and CDR2 YSLEER. V trimming: 1 base; J trimming: 0 bases; junction bases outside the gene matches: 2. CDR3 region: CASSQGRGVNTEAFF. The DNA of the CDR3 is TGCGCCAGCAGCCAAGGCAGGGGGGTGAACACTGAAGCTTTCTTT.

The chain couples TRBV7-9 to TRBJ2-3; 7 bases line up with TRBD2. The germline V gene encodes CDR1 SEHNR and CDR2 FQNEAQ (reference sequence). Trimming took 1 base from V and 4 from J; bases not matched to a gene: 5. The CDR3 length is 15 residues. CDR3 loop: CASSLGHLAADTQYF. Written as DNA, the CDR3 is TGTGCCAGCAGCTTAGGCCACCTAGCGGCAGATACGCAGTATTTT.

The V and J genes are TRBV4-1 and TRBJ2-3; 7 nucleotides line up with TRBD2. There are 14 residues in the CDR3. V shed 6 bases, J shed 2 bases, and the junction held 5 bases outside the gene matches. CDR1 is MGHRA and CDR2 is YSYEKL in the germline V gene. Here the CDR3 reads CASSDGGSTDTQYF. In nucleotides, the CDR3 is TGCGCCAGCAGTGACGGGGGGTCCACAGATACGCAGTATTTT.

The table lists this clonotype with a few counts. The J gene is TRBJ1-4, the V gene TRBV19, with a weak D call TRBD1 (5 bases). The CDR3 runs 12 residues. Germline V gene sequence: CDR1 LNHDA, CDR2 SQIVND (reference sequence). V lost 9 bases to trimming and J lost 8 bases, with 13 bases between them. The CDR3 bases are TGTGCCAGCTCCGACGGGACGGAAAAACTGTTTTTT. As protein: CASSDGTEKLFF.

A few counts support this clonotype. The V and J genes are TRBV4-3 and TRBJ1-3; D unresolved. The CDR3 consists of 13 residues. Germline V gene data show CDR1 as LGHNA and CDR2 as YSLEER. V lost 1 base and J 11 bases, leaving 12 bases between the germline ends. The CDR3 nucleotides are TGCGCCAGCAGCCAAGTCCGACCGGAGGCCATATATTTT. Its protein product is CASSQVRPEAIYF.

This clonotype showed up just a few times. The V gene is TRBV7-9, the J gene TRBJ1-2, with D possibly TRBD1 on 6 matching bases. The CDR3 spans 17 residues. Germline lookup yields CDR1 SEHNR and CDR2 FQNEAQ (reference sequence). V lost 1 base, J lost 4 bases, and 19 bases lay in between. The CDR3 region is CASSLGGGTLLPYGYTF. DNA of the CDR3: TGTGCCAGCAGCTTAGGTGGGGGCACCCTCCTCCCCTATGGCTACACCTTC.

This clonotype has ten or more counts. The chain combines TRBV5-1 with TRBJ2-1; 8 nucleotides agree with TRBD1. The germline V gene has CDR1 SGHRS and CDR2 YFSETQ. With 0 bases clipped from V and 6 bases from J, the junction kept 2 bases outside the gene matches. The CDR3 runs to 14 residues. The CDR3 loop is CASSLGTGRNEQFF. Here the CDR3 DNA reads TGCGCCAGCAGCTTGGGGACAGGGCGCAATGAGCAGTTCTTC.

The chain has TRBV11-2 and TRBJ2-2; TRBD2 matches at 8 bases. Germline V gives CDR1 SGHAT, CDR2 FQNNGV. With V trimmed by 2 bases and J by 7 bases, 9 bases remained unmatched. This CDR3 is 16 amino acids long. The CDR3 coding sequence is TGTGCCAGCAGCTTAAGAGCGGGGGTATTTGGCGGGGAGCTGTTTTTT. It translates to CASSLRAGVFGGELFF. Based on the CDR3 plus reference TRBV11-2 and TRBJ2-2, the full variable domain is EAGVAQSPRYKIIEKRQSVAFWCNPISGHATLYWYQQILGQGPKLLIQFQNNGVVDDSQLPKDRFSAERLKGVDSTLKIQPAKLEDSAVYLCASSLRAGVFGGELFFGEGSRLTVL.

The CDR3 DNA sequence: TGTGCCATCACGGAGGACGTCTGGGCAGATACGCAGTATTTT. Protein sequence: CAITEDVWADTQYF. The chain couples TRBV10-3 to TRBJ2-3, with a tentative D call TRBD2 (5 bases). Germline CDR1 reads ENHRY; CDR2 reads SYGVKD. The CDR3 totals 14 residues. Trimming shortened V by 7 bases and J by 4 bases, and 15 bases separated the two germline ends.

This clonotype turned up a few times. The chain joins TRBV12-3 or TRBV12-4 to TRBJ1-5; D gene ambiguous. Trimming cost V 8 bases and J 3 bases, with 14 bases left between them. The CDR3 is 14 amino acids. CDR3 sequence reads: CASGSEAYNQPQHF. CDR3 sequence (DNA): TGTGCCAGCGGTTCAGAGGCTTACAATCAGCCCCAGCATTTT.

This clonotype appeared many times. The chain carries TRBV7-9 and TRBJ1-4, with a tentative D call TRBD1 (5 bases). CDR1 is SEHNR, CDR2 FQNEAQ, per germline (reference sequence). Trimming cost V 6 bases and J 9 bases, with 17 bases left between them. The CDR3 spans 14 residues. The CDR3 loop reads CASRPQGDHQKLFF. CDR3 DNA: TGTGCCAGCAGACCTCAGGGAGACCATCAAAAACTGTTTTTT.

The V gene is TRBV7-9, the J gene TRBJ2-3, with D possibly matching TRBD1 (5 bases). This CDR3 comprises 14 residues. Germline lookup yields CDR1 SEHNR and CDR2 FQNEAQ (reference sequence). The V end was cut by 0 bases, the J end by 1 base, with 5 bases between. The CDR3 protein is CASSLAQGTDTQYF. CDR3 DNA: TGTGCCAGCAGCTTAGCACAGGGCACAGATACGCAGTATTTT.

This clonotype was seen a few times. This rearrangement joins TRBV12-3 or TRBV12-4 to TRBJ2-2; maybe TRBD1 (5 bases). This CDR3 contains 16 residues. Trimming left V 5 bases short and J 0 bases short, with 13 bases between. The CDR3 bases are TGTGCCAGCAGTAGGACAACCATCGCGAACACCGGGGAGCTGTTTTTT. It encodes CASSRTTIANTGELFF.

This clonotype was seen many times. J is TRBJ2-1 and V is TRBV27; TRBD2 is a possible D gene (5 bases). Germline CDR1 reads MNHEY; CDR2 reads SMNVEV (reference sequence). Trimming removed 10 bases at V and 6 bases at J, with 19 bases between. The CDR3 extends over 14 amino acids. CDR3 bases: TGTGCCACCGGGGTCATATCCAGTCGCAATGAGCAGTTCTTC. Its translation: CATGVISSRNEQFF.

The rearrangement joins TRBV7-6 to TRBJ2-3; 7 nucleotides align to TRBD2. CDR1 and CDR2 (germline): SGHVS, FNYEAQ. This CDR3 comprises 13 residues. Unmatched junction bases numbered 1, after V lost 4 bases and J lost 3 bases. CDR3 coding DNA: TGTGCCAGCAGCTGGGACTATACAGATACGCAGTATTTT. Its translation is CASSWDYTDTQYF.

The J gene is TRBJ1-4, the V gene TRBV5-4, with D perhaps TRBD1 (6 bases). The CDR3 extends over 15 amino acids. V lost 4 bases and J 2 bases, leaving 12 bases between the germline ends. From germline, CDR1 is SGHNT and CDR2 YYREEE (reference sequence). CDR3 sequence: CASSPVRGTNEKLFF. CDR3 nucleotides: TGTGCCAGCAGCCCGGTGAGGGGGACTAATGAAAAACTGTTTTTT.

In this sample, this clonotype turned up many times. The genes are TRBV20-1 and TRBJ2-7; 7 bases are shared with TRBD2. This CDR3 is 16 amino acids long. The V segment lost 3 bases and the J segment 1 base; nucleotides outside the gene matches: 12. Germline V gene lookup returns CDR1 DFQATT and CDR2 SNEGSKA (reference sequence). Written as DNA, the CDR3 is TGCAGTGCTAGCGAGAAGAGAAGCGGGGTGTCCTACGAGCAGTACTTC. Amino acids: CSASEKRSGVSYEQYF.

This chain uses TRBV29-1 with TRBJ2-4; a weak D match, TRBD1 (6 bases). Trimming cost V 7 bases and J 6 bases, with 16 bases left between them. Germline CDR1 is SQVTM and CDR2 is ANQGSEA. This CDR3 contains 13 residues. CDR3 protein: CSAATGSGNIQYF. The CDR3 coding sequence is TGCAGCGCCGCGACAGGTTCGGGAAACATTCAGTACTTC. The whole variable domain, remainder taken from reference TRBV29-1 and TRBJ2-4, is SAVISQKPSRDICQRGTSLTIQCQVDSQVTMMFWYRQQPGQSLTLIATANQGSEATYESGFVIDKFPISRPNLTFSTLTVSNMSPEDSSIYLCSAATGSGNIQYFGAGTRLSVL.